One and the same sample provided the 31 T cell receptor beta chains below, sequenced in a study of shared clonotypes between healthy human individuals (TCRdb year 2020). CD8 naive samples consisted of CD45RO-negative cells that were positively selected for CCR7, yielding a CD45RA+CCR7+ population without TemRA cells. Library method: the immunoSEQ multiplex PCR assay. TCRdb's version of the immuneACCESS table is confined to in-frame rearrangements and falls short of the full clone set. An unresolved V gene accounts for under half of the shortfall where checked; the remainder is of unknown origin. This sample lists about 2 million clones; about 95% were detected once. The ten largest clones take up roughly 1% of the sample. The source material was naive CD8+ T cells sorted from blood. In the paper's terms, the cell subset or site label means: CD45RA+CCR7+. The source is a young man in good health.

Points on this clone: Other DNA sequences within the sample encode an identical CDR3. The chain uses TRBV7-8 and TRBJ1-3; D unclear. CDR1 and CDR2 (germline): SGHVS, FQNEAQ. The V end lost 1 base, the J end lost 0 bases, and 4 bases lay between the germline ends. The CDR3 contains 14 residues. The CDR3 DNA is TGTGCCAGCAGCTTAGGGGGCTCTGGAAACACCATATATTTT. It encodes CASSLGGSGNTIYF.

This chain joins TRBV27 and TRBJ2-7, with a possible D match to TRBD1 (6 bases). Germline lookup yields CDR1 MNHEY and CDR2 SMNVEV (reference sequence). V dropped 1 base and J dropped 2 bases, with 15 bases sitting between them. The CDR3 totals 16 residues. The CDR3 region is CASSLFQTGPTYEQYF. In DNA, the CDR3 is TGTGCCAGCAGTTTATTCCAGACAGGACCTACCTACGAGCAGTACTTC.

This clone has a single count. V usage is TRBV9 and J usage is TRBJ1-4; 7 nucleotides align to TRBD1. The germline CDR1 and CDR2 sequences are SGDLS and YYNGEE. V lost 3 bases, J lost 2 bases, and 4 bases stayed unmatched. This CDR3 has 15 amino acids. In nucleotides, the CDR3 is TGTGCCAGCAGCGAGGGGGGACAGACTAATGAAAAACTGTTTTTT. This encodes CASSEGGQTNEKLFF.

The rearrangement uses TRBV7-9 and TRBJ1-1, with TRBD1 matching over 7 bases. In germline, CDR1 is SEHNR, CDR2 FQNEAQ (reference sequence). This CDR3 has 11 residues. The V segment lost 4 bases and the J segment 10 bases; nucleotides outside the gene matches: 3. CDR3 coding DNA: TGTGCCAGCAGCTCGACAGGGCGAGCTTTCTTT. Translated, it gives CASSSTGRAFF.

The table lists this clone with a count of one. Other DNA sequences from this sample encode an identical CDR3 as well. The chain recombines TRBV19 with TRBJ2-7; possible D gene TRBD1, 6 bases. CDR1 and CDR2 (germline): LNHDA, SQIVND (reference sequence). Trimming removed 3 bases from V and 0 bases from J, with 9 bases in between. The CDR3 spans 14 residues. CDR3 residues: CASSIAGVSYEQYF. The CDR3 region has the DNA TGTGCCAGTAGTATCGCAGGGGTCTCCTACGAGCAGTACTTC.

The V and J genes are TRBV27 and TRBJ2-7; 12 bases map to TRBD1. The junction had 5 bases not matched to a gene; V was cut back by 2 bases and J by 0 bases. This CDR3 has 17 amino acids. Germline CDR1 MNHEY, CDR2 SMNVEV (reference sequence). The CDR3 sequence is CASSLEGQGASSYEQYF. In nucleotides, the CDR3 is TGTGCCAGCAGTTTAGAGGGACAGGGGGCGAGCTCCTACGAGCAGTACTTC.

CDR3 sequence reads: CASSVSGGSSDTQYF. CDR3 DNA: TGTGCCAGCAGCGTATCAGGGGGATCTTCAGATACGCAGTATTTT. The rearrangement links TRBV9 to TRBJ2-3; 7 bases are shared with TRBD1. V lost 1 base to trimming and J lost 4 bases; unmatched junction nucleotides: 6. The germline V gene encodes CDR1 SGDLS and CDR2 YYNGEE. The CDR3 totals 15 residues.

V and J are TRBV7-2 and TRBJ2-7; the D gene could be TRBD1 or TRBD2 (5 bases each). V was pared by 1 base and J by 0 bases, with 13 bases between. The CDR3 runs to 16 residues. Germline values: CDR1 SGHTA, CDR2 FQGNSA. In DNA, the CDR3 is TGTGCCAGCAGCTTAGAGGTCGGGGCCAGCTCCTACGAGCAGTACTTC. This translates into CASSLEVGASSYEQYF.

The chain carries TRBV2 and TRBJ1-4; 11 bases are a match to TRBD1. V lost 2 bases and J lost 7; bases outside the gene matches: 6. The germline V gene has CDR1 SNHLY and CDR2 FYNNEI. CDR3 length equals 16 residues. The DNA for the CDR3 is TGTGCCAGCAGTGAAAGTGGGGACAGGGGGTTTGAAAAACTGTTTTTT. It specifies CASSESGDRGFEKLFF.

The genes are TRBV5-4 and TRBJ2-2; D unclear. The CDR3 is 14 amino acids. Germline V lookup: CDR1 SGHNT, CDR2 YYREEE (reference sequence). V was cut by 2 bases and J by 2 bases, with 7 bases left in between. The CDR3, as DNA: TGTGCCAGCAGCTTTGAGATTAACACCGGGGAGCTGTTTTTT. Translated: CASSFEINTGELFF.

The rearrangement uses TRBV7-8 and TRBJ2-3; TRBD2 matches 7 bases. V shed 1 base, J shed 2 bases, and the junction held 9 bases outside the gene matches. The germline CDR1 and CDR2 sequences are SGHVS and FQNEAQ. The CDR3 covers 17 residues. The CDR3 DNA sequence: TGTGCCAGCAGCTTAGTAGTGGGGGAGGGCCTCACAGATACGCAGTATTTT. It yields the protein CASSLVVGEGLTDTQYF.

This chain links TRBV2 with TRBJ2-5, with 8 bases matching TRBD2. The DNA end is a closer match to TRBJ2-7, so the J assignment may be wrong. Germline V lookup: CDR1 SNHLY, CDR2 FYNNEI. The CDR3 consists of 13 residues. CDR3 DNA sequence: TGTGCCAGCAGGCCTAGCGGGCCCTACGAGCAGTACTTC. Translating gives CASRPSGPYEQYF.

This chain joins TRBV11-2 and TRBJ2-4; a possible D gene is TRBD2 (7 bases). V was trimmed by 1 base and J by 8 bases, leaving 15 bases between them. CDR1 is SGHAT and CDR2 is FQNNGV in the germline V gene. The CDR3 is 15 residues long. The CDR3 is CASSLGSGGPDIQYF. The CDR3 coding sequence is TGTGCCAGCAGCTTAGGGTCCGGGGGGCCAGACATTCAGTACTTC. Full variable domain (outside the CDR3, taken from reference TRBV11-2 and TRBJ2-4): EAGVAQSPRYKIIEKRQSVAFWCNPISGHATLYWYQQILGQGPKLLIQFQNNGVVDDSQLPKDRFSAERLKGVDSTLKIQPAKLEDSAVYLCASSLGSGGPDIQYFGAGTRLSVL.

This sequence joins TRBV28 and TRBJ2-5; tentatively, D is TRBD2 (6 bases). CDR3 length: 17 residues. The germline V gene encodes CDR1 MDHEN and CDR2 SYDVKM. Trimming took 2 bases from V and 2 from J, leaving 18 bases between them. The CDR3: CASSLTFPGEKQETQYF. For the CDR3, the DNA is TGTGCCAGCAGTTTAACTTTTCCGGGGGAAAAACAAGAGACCCAGTACTTC.

Only one count was recorded for this clone. The genes are TRBV28 and TRBJ1-4; D remains ambiguous. Trimming left V 6 bases short and J 4 bases short, with 9 bases between. The CDR3 runs to 13 residues. Germline CDR1 reads MDHEN; CDR2 reads SYDVKM. CDR3 coding DNA: TGTGCCAGCAGCCCTACCTATAATGAAAAACTGTTTTTT. Translated, it gives CASSPTYNEKLFF.

This chain connects TRBV25-1 to TRBJ1-5; no clear D. This CDR3 has 14 amino acids. The germline gives CDR1 MGHDK, CDR2 SYGVNS. Deletions cut 4 bases from V and 3 bases from J, with 10 bases between. Written as DNA, the CDR3 is TGTGCCAGCAGTGGTGCGGGCTTCAATCAGCCCCAGCATTTT. Amino acid sequence: CASSGAGFNQPQHF.

V usage is TRBV28 and J usage is TRBJ2-7, with 8 bases identical to TRBD1. This CDR3 region has 12 residues. Losses at the gene ends were 5 bases for V and 6 bases for J; bases not matched to a gene: 3. Germline values: CDR1 MDHEN, CDR2 SYDVKM. CDR3 region: CASSMTGVEQYF. The CDR3 region has the DNA TGTGCCAGCAGTATGACAGGGGTCGAGCAGTACTTC.

Only one count was recorded for this clone. The chain carries TRBV4-1 and TRBJ2-3; D perhaps matches TRBD2 (6 bases). CDR3 length: 17 amino acids. V shed 2 bases and J shed 1 base, with 16 bases lying between them. Germline V gene sequence: CDR1 MGHRA, CDR2 YSYEKL. The CDR3 here is CASSQHIAAQGTDTQYF. The DNA for the CDR3 is TGCGCCAGCAGCCAACATATAGCGGCCCAGGGCACAGATACGCAGTATTTT.

V usage is TRBV9 and J usage is TRBJ2-5; a weak D match, TRBD1 (6 bases). Germline CDR1 reads SGDLS; CDR2 reads YYNGEE. CDR3 size: 14 residues. With 3 bases removed from V and 5 bases from J, the gap between germline ends came to 14 bases. CDR3 residues: CASSDPGEMETQYF. The CDR3 DNA is TGTGCCAGCAGCGACCCAGGGGAGATGGAGACCCAGTACTTC.

The chain recombines TRBV7-6 with TRBJ2-7; 12 bases agree with TRBD2. CDR3 length: 15 residues. Germline CDR1 SGHVS, CDR2 FNYEAQ. V was clipped by 5 bases and J by 3 bases; unmatched bases: 5. The CDR3 DNA is TGTGCCAGCAGCCCCAGGACTAGCGGGATCTACGAGCAGTACTTC. Translating gives CASSPRTSGIYEQYF.

The chain recombines TRBV6-4 with TRBJ2-7, with D maybe TRBD2 (6 bases). Trimming shortened V by 6 bases and J by 0 bases, and 21 bases separated the two germline ends. This CDR3 region has 17 residues. The germline V gene has CDR1 MRHNA and CDR2 SNTAGT. Here the CDR3 reads CASRTEIWRVSSYEQYF. For the CDR3, the DNA is TGTGCCAGCAGGACGGAAATTTGGAGGGTGAGCTCCTACGAGCAGTACTTC.

This chain joins TRBV2 and TRBJ2-5; D unclear. Germline-derived CDR1 and CDR2 are SNHLY and FYNNEI. V gave up 6 bases and J gave up 3 bases, with 11 bases separating them. This CDR3 spans 13 amino acids. The CDR3 loop reads CASSPVQEETQYF. CDR3 coding DNA: TGTGCCAGCAGCCCGGTCCAAGAAGAGACCCAGTACTTC.

Remarks on this clone: This sample includes further DNA sequences coding for the same CDR3. V is TRBV27 and J is TRBJ2-2; D not resolved. Germline assignment: CDR1 MNHEY and CDR2 SMNVEV (reference sequence). The CDR3 extends over 14 amino acids. With 3 bases removed from V and 4 bases from J, the gap between germline ends came to 9 bases. The CDR3 nucleotides are TGTGCCAGCAGTTTTTTAGGCGGCACCGGGGAGCTGTTTTTT. The encoded protein is CASSFLGGTGELFF.

Of note for this clone: The sample carries other DNA sequences with the same CDR3. V is TRBV19 and J is TRBJ1-1; no clear D. Trimming cost V 1 base and J 1 base, with 7 bases left between them. CDR1 and CDR2 from the germline V gene are LNHDA and SQIVND (reference sequence). This CDR3 comprises 14 residues. The CDR3 loop is CASSIGPPNTEAFF. The CDR3 coding sequence is TGTGCCAGTAGTATAGGGCCCCCGAACACTGAAGCTTTCTTT.

J is TRBJ2-7 and V is TRBV27, with TRBD2 matching over 10 bases. The CDR3 extends over 15 amino acids. V gave up 5 bases and J gave up 6 bases; unmatched junction bases: 10. The V gene's germline CDR1 is MNHEY and CDR2 SMNVEV (reference sequence). The CDR3 DNA reads as TGTGCCAGCAGTCCCTCCCCTGGACTAGCGGTCGAGCAGTACTTC. Residues: CASSPSPGLAVEQYF.

This chain links TRBV27 with TRBJ2-6; D is perhaps TRBD1 or TRBD2 (5 bases each). The CDR3 length is 18 residues. The V end was cut by 5 bases, the J end by 0 bases, with 17 bases between. Germline V gene data show CDR1 as MNHEY and CDR2 as SMNVEV (reference sequence). CDR3 region: CASSPIPGPSSGANVLTF. In DNA form, the CDR3 reads TGTGCCAGCAGTCCCATTCCGGGACCGAGCTCTGGGGCCAACGTCCTGACTTTC.

The V call is TRBV5-4, the J call TRBJ2-5; TRBD2 matches 8 bases. J lost 5 bases, V lost 2 bases, and 11 bases had no gene match. CDR1 and CDR2 (germline): SGHNT, YYREEE (reference sequence). The CDR3 sequence is 16 residues long. CDR3 amino acids: CASSLRTGGPQETQYF. For the CDR3, the DNA is TGTGCCAGCAGCTTAAGGACGGGAGGGCCGCAGGAGACCCAGTACTTC.

The rearrangement links TRBV5-6 to TRBJ2-2; D may be TRBD1 (5 bases). Germline loops: CDR1 SGHDT, CDR2 YYEEEE. The CDR3 has 19 residues. V was clipped by 0 bases and J by 2 bases, with 20 bases between them. Here the CDR3 reads CASSLGRAPTSFNTGELFF. As DNA, the CDR3 is TGTGCCAGCAGCTTGGGCAGGGCCCCAACCTCTTTTAACACCGGGGAGCTGTTTTTT.

This clone showed up just a few times. V is TRBV28 and J is TRBJ1-1; D not certain. Germline V gene lookup returns CDR1 MDHEN and CDR2 SYDVKM. The CDR3 is 12 amino acids. V gave up 3 bases and J gave up 6 bases, with 8 bases separating them. Here the CDR3 reads CASSLRVPEAFF. The CDR3 bases are TGTGCCAGCAGTTTGAGGGTCCCTGAAGCTTTCTTT.

This chain connects TRBV27 to TRBJ2-1; D call uncertain. Trimming stripped 5 bases from V and 4 bases from J, with 15 bases between. The CDR3 runs to 15 residues. CDR1 and CDR2 from the germline V gene are MNHEY and SMNVEV (reference sequence). The DNA of the CDR3 is TGTGCCAGCAGTCCCGCCGGTGGGTTATACAATGAGCAGTTCTTC. This translates into CASSPAGGLYNEQFF.

V usage is TRBV19 and J usage is TRBJ2-7; unclear D gene. The CDR3 spans 15 residues. Looked up from germline, CDR1 is LNHDA and CDR2 is SQIVND (reference sequence). Trimming removed 2 bases at V and 4 bases at J, with 15 bases between. CDR3 loop: CASSISRTETYEQYF. The CDR3 DNA is TGTGCCAGTAGTATATCACGTACGGAAACTTACGAGCAGTACTTC.